The sequence of this TCR beta chain was determined in a study of blood T cell repertoires in COVID-19. The CDR3 is 14 residues long. Germline-derived CDR1 and CDR2 are SGHDT and YYEEEE. Trimming cost V 4 bases and J 0 bases, with 10 bases left between them. Assay: immunoSEQ multiplex PCR; the TCRdb copy retains only in-frame clones and omits some. The sample shows over 150,000 clones, about 88% of them seen only once. Among Cohort 3 donors, those recovered had two negative PCRs, clearance, or symptom resolution. This clone came up a few times. The sample comprised PBMCs or T cells enriched from blood (not recorded which). The sequence came from a man over 45 who had recovered from COVID-19. V and J are TRBV5-6 and TRBJ1-1, with D unresolved. The CDR3 spells CASSQNFMNTEAFF. In nucleotides, the CDR3 is TGTGCCAGCAGCCAAAATTTCATGAACACTGAAGCTTTCTTT.